These 9 T cell receptor beta chains came from one sample sequenced in a study of PD-1 blockade in mismatch repair-deficient tumors. The repertoire was sequenced with immunoSEQ multiplex PCR; TCRdb's copy has only in-frame clones and lacks some. The sample holds 120,000 or so clones; about 85% are singletons and the top ten take roughly 14%. Material: peripheral blood, obtained 44 weeks after starting pembrolizumab. The receptors here all came from an adult with mismatch repair-deficient cancer.

The chain couples TRBV11-2 to TRBJ2-3, with 9 bases lining up with TRBD2. The germline CDR1 and CDR2 sequences are SGHAT and FQNNGV. J lost 4 bases, V lost 4 bases, and 6 bases had no gene match. CDR3 length equals 15 residues. DNA for the CDR3: TGTGCCAGCAGCTCCGGGACTAGCTTTGCAGATACGCAGTATTTT. Its protein product is CASSSGTSFADTQYF.

This clone is a singleton in its sample. CDR3 in amino acids: CAWMTGMYEQYF. In DNA, the CDR3 is TGTGCCTGGATGACAGGGATGTACGAGCAGTACTTC. The chain links TRBV30 to TRBJ2-7; the match to TRBD1 covers 7 bases. The CDR3 contains 12 residues. CDR1 is GTSNPN, CDR2 SVGIG, per germline (reference sequence). J gave up 4 bases and V 4 bases, and 4 bases lay outside the gene matches.

The chain has TRBV30 and TRBJ1-2; 7 positions agree with TRBD1. The CDR3 contains 14 residues. Germline V gene data show CDR1 as GTSNPN and CDR2 as SVGIG (reference sequence). J gave up 6 bases and V 2 bases, and 9 bases lay outside the gene matches. This CDR3 reads CAWSKADRDHGYTF. The CDR3 DNA reads TGTGCCTGGAGTAAGGCCGACAGGGACCATGGCTACACCTTC.

The V gene is TRBV14, the J gene TRBJ2-1, with 10 bases identical to TRBD2. Trimming took 5 bases from V and 4 from J; bases not matched to a gene: 8. Germline V CDR1 and CDR2: SGHDN, FVKESK. The CDR3 runs to 16 residues. CDR3: CASSAPGLANYNEQFF. The CDR3 DNA sequence: TGTGCCAGCAGCGCCCCGGGACTAGCGAATTACAATGAGCAGTTCTTC.

The chain has TRBV4-3 and TRBJ1-5; D not certain. This CDR3 is built from 15 residues. Trimming stripped 0 bases from V and 9 bases from J, with 15 bases between. CDR1 is LGHNA and CDR2 is YSLEER in the germline V gene. The CDR3 loop is CASSQDAWGTLPQHF. The CDR3 coding sequence is TGCGCCAGCAGCCAAGACGCCTGGGGAACGCTGCCCCAGCATTTT.

This clone was seen repeatedly, ten times or more. This sequence joins TRBV10-3 and TRBJ2-7, with a weak D call TRBD1 (5 bases). Germline V gives CDR1 ENHRY, CDR2 SYGVKD. V lost 3 bases and J 3 bases, leaving 9 bases between the germline ends. The CDR3 loop spans 13 amino acids. CDR3 sequence reads: CAISDDSLYEQYF. CDR3 bases: TGTGCCATCAGTGATGACAGCCTCTACGAGCAGTACTTC.

This clone has a single count. The rearrangement links TRBV7-6 to TRBJ2-7; D remains unclear. The V and J ends lost 0 bases and 1 base respectively, with 19 bases between them. Looked up from germline, CDR1 is SGHVS and CDR2 is FNYEAQ. The CDR3 runs to 18 residues. The CDR3 DNA sequence: TGTGCCAGCAGCTTAGCGATCGGTAGCCGGACGACGTCCTACGAGCAGTACTTC. Residues: CASSLAIGSRTTSYEQYF.

This rearrangement joins TRBV10-3 to TRBJ2-1; 7 bases line up with TRBD2. The V and J ends lost 6 bases and 4 bases, in that order; junction bases with no gene match: 3. CDR3 length: 13 residues. Germline V lookup: CDR1 ENHRY, CDR2 SYGVKD. The DNA of the CDR3 is TGTGCCATCAGCGAGCGGGGATACAATGAGCAGTTCTTC. It yields the protein CAISERGYNEQFF.

The chain recombines TRBV27 with TRBJ2-7, with D tentatively TRBD1 (6 bases). The CDR3 runs 16 residues. Germline values: CDR1 MNHEY, CDR2 SMNVEV (reference sequence). V gave up 9 bases and J gave up 6 bases, with 27 bases separating them. CDR3: CASSTGTQGIRGEQYF. In DNA form, the CDR3 reads TGTGCCAGTTCTACCGGGACACAAGGAATTAGAGGCGAGCAGTACTTC.